This T cell receptor beta chain was captured by sequencing in a study of cytomegalovirus exposure and HLA in healthy donors. General study points: The tendency of first-cohort TCR clusters to co-occur in the roughly 120 validation repertoires was the finding of a later analysis. TCR beta chains numbering 150 to 200 were designated cytomegalovirus-associated.

Points on this clone: What it recognizes is unknown.

Clones were read by immunoSEQ multiplex PCR, and TCRdb kept only the in-frame ones, dropping some. The repertoire consists of 110,000 to 150,000 clones, with 90% to 95% occurring once and the leading ten covering approximately 0.7%. The donors were members of the approximately 120-subject validation cohort (separate from the approximately 670-subject first cohort). The CDR3 consists of 13 residues. V lost 3 bases, J lost 4 bases, and 8 bases lay in between. Germline V CDR1 and CDR2: SGHNT, YENEEA. The TCR sequence derives from a man aged 18 to 29 in good health and CMV-seronegative. Sequenced: PBMCs. The rearrangement uses TRBV11-3 and TRBJ2-3; the D is unclear. The CDR3 coding sequence is TGTGCCAGCAGCTTTAGAGAGGCAGATACGCAGTATTTT. Translation gives CASSFREADTQYF.